Shown below are 21 T cell receptor beta chains from a single sample sequenced in a study of blood T cell repertoires in COVID-19. Sequencing was performed with immunoSEQ multiplex PCR; in TCRdb, only in-frame clones are kept and a portion is missing. The table has around 88,000 clones, 81% seen once. Sequencing was done on a sample of peripheral blood. The receptors were gathered from a woman older than 75 with acute or convalescent COVID-19.

This chain joins TRBV18 and TRBJ1-6; TRBD1 matches at 8 bases. The CDR3 runs 13 residues. The germline V gene has CDR1 KGHSH and CDR2 LQKENI. V gave up 3 bases and J gave up 11 bases; unmatched junction bases: 3. As DNA, the CDR3 is TGTGCCAGCTCACCCGGACAGGGACCACCCCTCCACTTT. Its translation: CASSPGQGPPLHF.

J is TRBJ1-3 and V is TRBV5-1, with TRBD1 matching 7 bases. The V and J ends lost 4 bases and 3 bases, in that order; junction bases with no gene match: 4. Germline values: CDR1 SGHRS, CDR2 YFSETQ. This CDR3 spans 14 amino acids. CDR3 loop: CASSAGGNGNTIYF. The CDR3 coding sequence is TGCGCCAGCAGCGCAGGGGGTAATGGAAACACCATATATTTT.

The chain uses TRBV29-1 and TRBJ1-2, with D possibly TRBD1 on 6 matching bases. The CDR3 extends over 14 amino acids. Germline V gene sequence: CDR1 SQVTM, CDR2 ANQGSEA. Trimming removed 7 bases at V and 7 bases at J, with 22 bases between. The CDR3 DNA follows: TGCAGCGCGAAACGGGACATGTTTTCGGCTGGCTACACCTTC. This encodes CSAKRDMFSAGYTF.

This clone was seen just once. The V gene is TRBV28, the J gene TRBJ1-2; 7 bases are shared with TRBD1. Losses at the gene ends were 3 bases for V and 8 bases for J; bases not matched to a gene: 6. Germline V gene data show CDR1 as MDHEN and CDR2 as SYDVKM. The CDR3 totals 13 residues. The CDR3 reads CASSLTGRKGYTF. CDR3 DNA: TGTGCCAGCAGTTTGACAGGGAGGAAGGGCTACACCTTC.

V gene TRBV28 combines with J gene TRBJ1-4; the D is unclear. This CDR3 is 14 amino acids long. V lost 3 bases and J 8 bases, leaving 13 bases between the germline ends. Germline CDR1 is MDHEN and CDR2 is SYDVKM. CDR3 in amino acids: CASSLSEGGEKLFF. CDR3 DNA: TGTGCCAGCAGTTTGAGTGAGGGAGGGGAAAAACTGTTTTTT.

V usage is TRBV6-2 or TRBV6-3 and J usage is TRBJ1-5, with D perhaps matching TRBD1 (6 bases). Germline-derived CDR1 and CDR2 are MNHEY and SVGEGT. Trimming took 5 bases from V and 0 from J, leaving 20 bases between them. The CDR3 runs 18 residues. The CDR3 region has the DNA TGTGCCAGCAGTACGGACAGTCGAACAACACTTAGCAATCAGCCCCAGCATTTT. It codes for CASSTDSRTTLSNQPQHF.

This sequence joins TRBV20-1 and TRBJ1-4; D is possibly TRBD1 (5 bases). V lost 3 bases and J lost 10, with 18 bases in between. In germline, CDR1 is DFQATT, CDR2 SNEGSKA (reference sequence). The CDR3 consists of 14 residues. In DNA, the CDR3 is TGCAGTGCTAGTTTGTCTTTAGGGGATGGAAAACTGTTTTTT. Amino acids: CSASLSLGDGKLFF.

This sequence joins TRBV28 and TRBJ2-7; 8 nucleotides line up with TRBD1. Germline values: CDR1 MDHEN, CDR2 SYDVKM. CDR3 length: 14 residues. The junction had 8 bases not matched to a gene; V was cut back by 5 bases and J by 5 bases. The CDR3 region is CASSNDRGVHEQYF. The CDR3 nucleotides read TGTGCCAGCAGTAATGACAGGGGTGTCCACGAGCAGTACTTC.

This chain joins TRBV23-1 and TRBJ2-7; 8 positions agree with TRBD1. TRBV23-1 is filed as an ORF, its function uncertain. Losses at the gene ends were 8 bases for V and 6 bases for J; bases not matched to a gene: 12. This CDR3 region has 14 residues. The DNA of the CDR3 is TGCGCCAGCGAGCCGACGAAACAGGGGGGCGAGCAGTACTTC. Translated: CASEPTKQGGEQYF.

This clone appeared a single time. The J gene is TRBJ2-7, the V gene TRBV7-2; D ambiguous. Germline V CDR1 and CDR2: SGHTA, FQGNSA. Trimming removed 5 bases from V and 2 bases from J, with 16 bases in between. The length of the CDR3 is 15 residues. This chain's CDR3 is CASSPYSGSTYEQYF. In DNA, the CDR3 is TGTGCCAGCAGCCCCTACTCCGGGTCAACCTACGAGCAGTACTTC.

The chain joins TRBV7-2 to TRBJ1-6, with 7 nucleotides matching TRBD1. The CDR3 runs 15 residues. V lost 5 bases, J lost 2 bases, and 3 bases stayed unmatched. Germline lookup yields CDR1 SGHTA and CDR2 FQGNSA. This CDR3 is CASSTGQAYNSPLHF. The CDR3 bases are TGTGCCAGCAGCACCGGACAGGCCTATAATTCACCCCTCCACTTT.

This clone came up many times. This sequence joins TRBV2 and TRBJ2-3; weak D call: TRBD2 (6 bases). In germline, CDR1 is SNHLY, CDR2 FYNNEI. CDR3 length: 16 residues. Trimming removed 0 bases at V and 2 bases at J, with 12 bases between. CDR3 nucleotides: TGTGCCAGCAGTGAAGCAGCGCAGGGACTCACAGATACGCAGTATTTT. Its protein product is CASSEAAQGLTDTQYF.

The rearrangement joins TRBV10-3 to TRBJ2-7; 8 bases fit TRBD2. V was clipped by 5 bases and J by 0 bases; unmatched bases: 3. Germline CDR1 and CDR2: ENHRY and SYGVKD. CDR3 length: 14 residues. As DNA, the CDR3 is TGTGCCATCAGTAGGAGCGGGAGCTCCTACGAGCAGTACTTC. It specifies CAISRSGSSYEQYF.

CDR3 region: CASSLVVAYEQYF. In DNA form, the CDR3 reads TGCGCCAGCAGCTTGGTGGTAGCCTACGAGCAGTACTTC. The chain uses TRBV5-1 and TRBJ2-7, with unresolved D. Germline V CDR1 and CDR2: SGHRS, YFSETQ. V was clipped by 0 bases and J by 2 bases, with 6 bases between them. The CDR3 is 13 residues long.

The chain couples TRBV7-8 to TRBJ2-7; tentatively, D is TRBD1 (5 bases). Trimming cost V 1 base and J 4 bases, with 8 bases left between them. Germline loops: CDR1 SGHVS, CDR2 FQNEAQ. This CDR3 has 13 amino acids. The CDR3 nucleotides read TGTGCCAGCAGCTTAGAGCAGGGTTACGAGCAGTACGTC. This sequence encodes CASSLEQGYEQYV.

This clone was seen once. This sequence joins TRBV28 and TRBJ1-2; D not certain. V was pared by 8 bases and J by 11 bases, with 9 bases between. CDR1 is MDHEN, CDR2 SYDVKM, per germline. The CDR3 runs to 9 residues. This CDR3 is CASGETYTF. The CDR3 DNA reads TGTGCCAGCGGGGAGACGTACACCTTC.

This clone was picked up one time. The chain recombines TRBV28 with TRBJ2-5; 12 nucleotides align to TRBD2. Trimming took 5 bases from V and 5 from J; bases not matched to a gene: 3. CDR3 length: 14 amino acids. CDR1 and CDR2 (germline): MDHEN, SYDVKM. CDR3 protein: CASSRGLAGETQYF. CDR3 nucleotides: TGTGCCAGCAGTCGAGGACTAGCGGGGGAGACCCAGTACTTC.

There are a few counts of this clone. The chain has TRBV7-2 and TRBJ2-1; D may be TRBD1 (5 bases). In germline, CDR1 is SGHTA, CDR2 FQGNSA. V lost 3 bases to trimming and J lost 6 bases, with 12 bases between them. The CDR3 extends over 14 amino acids. The CDR3 sequence is CASSLDQGRNEQFF. The CDR3 DNA reads TGTGCCAGCAGCTTGGATCAGGGCCGCAATGAGCAGTTCTTC.

V gene TRBV28 combines with J gene TRBJ2-3, with 10 bases aligning to TRBD2. Germline values: CDR1 MDHEN, CDR2 SYDVKM. The CDR3 is 18 residues long. V dropped 5 bases and J dropped 3; count of bases not matched to a gene: 14. Written as DNA, the CDR3 is TGTGCCAGCAGTGCTGCATTAATAGCGGGGGGAAGTACAGATACGCAGTATTTT. Protein product: CASSAALIAGGSTDTQYF.

V and J are TRBV5-8 and TRBJ1-1, with a tentative D call TRBD1 (5 bases). Germline V lookup: CDR1 SGHTS, CDR2 YDEGEE. V was shortened by 4 bases and J by 2 bases, with 15 bases between the two germline ends. The CDR3 has 15 residues. This chain's CDR3 is CASSLEQGRNTEAFF. CDR3 bases: TGTGCCAGCAGCCTCGAGCAGGGTCGCAACACTGAAGCTTTCTTT.

This clone occurred a few times. This sequence joins TRBV3-1 (or the pseudogene TRBV3-2) and TRBJ2-5; 8 positions match TRBD2. The CDR3 covers 15 residues. Germline loops: CDR1 LGHDT, CDR2 YNNKEL (reference sequence). V gave up 3 bases and J gave up 3 bases; unmatched junction bases: 6. The CDR3 loop is CASSQPGLGEETQYF. The DNA for the CDR3 is TGTGCCAGCAGCCAGCCGGGACTAGGGGAAGAGACCCAGTACTTC.